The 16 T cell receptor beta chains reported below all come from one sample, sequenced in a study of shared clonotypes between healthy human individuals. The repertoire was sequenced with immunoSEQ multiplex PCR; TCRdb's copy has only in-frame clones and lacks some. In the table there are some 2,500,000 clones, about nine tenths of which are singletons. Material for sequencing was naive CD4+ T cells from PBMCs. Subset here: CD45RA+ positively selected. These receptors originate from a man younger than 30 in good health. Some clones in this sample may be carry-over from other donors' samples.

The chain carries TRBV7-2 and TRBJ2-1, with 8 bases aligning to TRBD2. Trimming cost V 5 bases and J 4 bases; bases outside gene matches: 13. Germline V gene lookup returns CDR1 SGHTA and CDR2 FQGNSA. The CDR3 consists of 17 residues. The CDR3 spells CASSRQGAGDWYNEQFF. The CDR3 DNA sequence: TGTGCCAGCAGCCGTCAGGGAGCGGGAGATTGGTACAATGAGCAGTTCTTC.

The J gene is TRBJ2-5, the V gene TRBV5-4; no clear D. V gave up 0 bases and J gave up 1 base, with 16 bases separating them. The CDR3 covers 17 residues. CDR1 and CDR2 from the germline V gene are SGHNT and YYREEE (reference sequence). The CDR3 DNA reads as TGTGCCAGCAGCTTGGGTCCGGGCCTCCCCGCCCAAGAGACCCAGTACTTC. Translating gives CASSLGPGLPAQETQYF.

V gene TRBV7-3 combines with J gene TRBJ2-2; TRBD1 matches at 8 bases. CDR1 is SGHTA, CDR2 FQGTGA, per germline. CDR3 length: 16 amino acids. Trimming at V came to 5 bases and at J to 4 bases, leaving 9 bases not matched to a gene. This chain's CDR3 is CASSRKQGGGTGELFF. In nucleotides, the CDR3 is TGTGCCAGCAGCCGAAAACAGGGGGGTGGCACCGGGGAGCTGTTTTTT.

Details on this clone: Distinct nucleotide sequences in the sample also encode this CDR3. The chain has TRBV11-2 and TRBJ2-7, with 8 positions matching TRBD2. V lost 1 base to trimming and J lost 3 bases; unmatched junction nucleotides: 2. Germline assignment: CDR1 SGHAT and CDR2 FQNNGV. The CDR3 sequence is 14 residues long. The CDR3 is CASSLVGTSYEQYF. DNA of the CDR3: TGTGCCAGCAGCTTAGTGGGGACTAGCTACGAGCAGTACTTC.

As DNA, the CDR3 is TGTGCCAGCAGATTGTCCGGTGGGCAGCCCCAGCATTTT. As protein: CASRLSGGQPQHF. V gene TRBV6-5 combines with J gene TRBJ1-5, with unresolved D. Germline V gene sequence: CDR1 MNHEY, CDR2 SVGAGI. The CDR3 is 13 amino acids. V was shortened by 6 bases and J by 7 bases, with 13 bases between the two germline ends.

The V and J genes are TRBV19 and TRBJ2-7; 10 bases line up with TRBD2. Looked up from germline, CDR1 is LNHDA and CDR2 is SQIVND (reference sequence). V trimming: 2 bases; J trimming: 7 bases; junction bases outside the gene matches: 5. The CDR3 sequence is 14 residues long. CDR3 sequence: CASSITSGTGEQYF. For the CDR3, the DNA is TGTGCCAGTAGTATAACTAGCGGGACTGGGGAGCAGTACTTC.

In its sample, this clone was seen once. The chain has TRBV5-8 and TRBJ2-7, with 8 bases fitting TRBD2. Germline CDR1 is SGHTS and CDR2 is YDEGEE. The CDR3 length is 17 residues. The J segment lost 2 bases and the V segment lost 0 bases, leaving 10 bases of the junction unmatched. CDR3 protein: CASSLASGPSITYEQYF. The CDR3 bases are TGTGCCAGCAGCTTGGCTAGCGGGCCGAGTATCACCTACGAGCAGTACTTC.

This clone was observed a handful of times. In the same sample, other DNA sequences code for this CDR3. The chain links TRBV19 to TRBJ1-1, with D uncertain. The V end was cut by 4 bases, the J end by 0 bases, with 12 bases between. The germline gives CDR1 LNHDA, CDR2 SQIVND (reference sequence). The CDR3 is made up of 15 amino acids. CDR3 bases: TGTGCCAGTAGTACCCCCGGCCGGCTGAACACTGAAGCTTTCTTT. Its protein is CASSTPGRLNTEAFF.

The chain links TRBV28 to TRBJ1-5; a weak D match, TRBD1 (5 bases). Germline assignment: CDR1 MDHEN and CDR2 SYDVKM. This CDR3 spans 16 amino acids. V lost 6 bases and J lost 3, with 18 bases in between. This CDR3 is CASRISGPKTNQPQHF. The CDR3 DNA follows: TGTGCCAGCAGAATTTCAGGGCCTAAAACCAATCAGCCCCAGCATTTT. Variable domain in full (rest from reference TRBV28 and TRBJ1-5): DVKVTQSSRYLVKRTGEKVFLECVQDMDHENMFWYRQDPGLGLRLIYFSYDVKMKEKGDIPEGYSVSREKKERFSLILESASTNQTSMYLCASRISGPKTNQPQHFGDGTRLSIL.

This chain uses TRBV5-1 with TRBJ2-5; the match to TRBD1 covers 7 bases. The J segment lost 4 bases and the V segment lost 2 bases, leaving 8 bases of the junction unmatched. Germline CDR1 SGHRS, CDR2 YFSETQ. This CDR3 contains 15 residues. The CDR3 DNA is TGCGCCAGCAGCTTACAGGGGCCCCAGGGAGAGACCCAGTACTTC. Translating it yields CASSLQGPQGETQYF.

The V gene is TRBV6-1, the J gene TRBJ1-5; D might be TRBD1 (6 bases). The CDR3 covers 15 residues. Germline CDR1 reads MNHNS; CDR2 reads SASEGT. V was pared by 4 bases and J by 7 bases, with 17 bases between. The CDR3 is CASSAYRDGRQPQHF. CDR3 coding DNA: TGTGCCAGCAGTGCATACAGGGACGGTAGACAGCCCCAGCATTTT.

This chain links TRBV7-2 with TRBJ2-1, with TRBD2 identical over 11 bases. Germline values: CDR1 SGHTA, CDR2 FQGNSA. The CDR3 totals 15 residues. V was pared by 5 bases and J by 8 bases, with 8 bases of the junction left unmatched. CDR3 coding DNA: TGTGCCAGCAGCCTGGGACTAGCGGTGGTAGATGAGCAGTTCTTC. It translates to CASSLGLAVVDEQFF. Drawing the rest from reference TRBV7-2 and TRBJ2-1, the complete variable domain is GAGVSQSPSNKVTEKGKDVELRCDPISGHTALYWYRQSLGQGLEFLIYFQGNSAPDKSGLPSDRFSAERTGGSVSTLTIQRTQQEDSAVYLCASSLGLAVVDEQFFGPGTRLTVL.

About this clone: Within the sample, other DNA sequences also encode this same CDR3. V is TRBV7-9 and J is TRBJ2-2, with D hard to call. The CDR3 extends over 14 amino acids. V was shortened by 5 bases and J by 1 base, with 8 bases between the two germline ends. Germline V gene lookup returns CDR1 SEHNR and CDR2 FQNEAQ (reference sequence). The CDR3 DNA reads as TGTGCCAGCAGCCCGACGGGGAACACCGGGGAGCTGTTTTTT. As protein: CASSPTGNTGELFF.

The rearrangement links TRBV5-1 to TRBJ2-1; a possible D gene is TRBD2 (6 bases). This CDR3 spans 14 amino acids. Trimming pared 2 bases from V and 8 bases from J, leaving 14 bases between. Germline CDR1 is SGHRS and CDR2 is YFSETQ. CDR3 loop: CASSFRARGDEQFF. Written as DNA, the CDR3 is TGCGCCAGCAGCTTCCGAGCCCGCGGGGATGAGCAGTTCTTC.

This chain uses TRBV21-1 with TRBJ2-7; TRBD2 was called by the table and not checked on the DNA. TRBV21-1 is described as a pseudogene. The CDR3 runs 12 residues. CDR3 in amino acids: CASSKPVYEQYF. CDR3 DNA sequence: TGTGCCAGCAGCAAACCGGTCTACGAGCAGTACTTC.

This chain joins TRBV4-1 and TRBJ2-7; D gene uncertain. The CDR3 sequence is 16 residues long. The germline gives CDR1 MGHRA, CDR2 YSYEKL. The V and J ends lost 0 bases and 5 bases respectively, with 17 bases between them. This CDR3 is CASSQDQGPGWDEQYF. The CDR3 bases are TGCGCCAGCAGCCAAGATCAAGGCCCCGGATGGGACGAGCAGTACTTC.